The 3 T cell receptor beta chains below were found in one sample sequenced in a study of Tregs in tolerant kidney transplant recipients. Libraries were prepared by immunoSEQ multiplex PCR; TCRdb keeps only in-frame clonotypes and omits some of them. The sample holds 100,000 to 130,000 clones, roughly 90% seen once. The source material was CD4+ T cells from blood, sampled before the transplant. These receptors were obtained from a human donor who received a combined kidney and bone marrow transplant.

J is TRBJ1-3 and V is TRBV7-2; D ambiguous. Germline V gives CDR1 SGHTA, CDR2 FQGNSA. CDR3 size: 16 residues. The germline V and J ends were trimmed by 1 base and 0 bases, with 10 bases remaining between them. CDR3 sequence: CASSLGSVRSGNTIYF. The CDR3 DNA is TGTGCCAGCAGCTTAGGTTCAGTCCGCTCTGGAAACACCATATATTTT.

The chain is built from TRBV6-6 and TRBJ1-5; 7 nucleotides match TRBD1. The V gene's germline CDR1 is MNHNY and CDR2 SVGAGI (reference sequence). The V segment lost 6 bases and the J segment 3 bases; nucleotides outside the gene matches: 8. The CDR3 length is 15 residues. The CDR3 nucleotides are TGTGCCAGCAGCCTAGGACAGGTCTTCAATCAGCCCCAGCATTTT. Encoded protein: CASSLGQVFNQPQHF.

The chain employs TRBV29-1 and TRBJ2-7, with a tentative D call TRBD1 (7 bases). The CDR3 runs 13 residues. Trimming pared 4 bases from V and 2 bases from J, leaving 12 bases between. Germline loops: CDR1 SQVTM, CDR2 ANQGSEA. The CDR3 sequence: CSVVAGQTYEQYF. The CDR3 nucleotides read TGCAGCGTTGTGGCGGGACAGACCTACGAGCAGTACTTC.